This T cell receptor (beta chain) derives from a study of control samples from healthy donors and cancer patients. This clone was detected a few times. The ends lost 2 bases at V and 4 bases at J; junction bases unmatched: 6. The length of the CDR3 is 16 residues. CDR1 is MNHNS and CDR2 is SASEGT in the germline V gene. Sequencing was performed with immunoSEQ multiplex PCR; in TCRdb, only in-frame clones are kept and a portion is missing. The sample shows about 70,000 clones, 84% of them seen only once. The TCR was taken from a man aged 45-65 years in good health. The source material was blood. The chain couples TRBV6-1 to TRBJ2-1, with TRBD2 matching over 9 bases. In nucleotides, the CDR3 is TGTGCCAGCAGTGAAAATCATAGCGGGGGATACAATGAGCAGTTCTTC. As protein: CASSENHSGGYNEQFF.